This T cell receptor beta chain was captured by sequencing in a study of radiotherapy plus CTLA-4 blockade in lung cancer. Study-wide findings and caveats: After radiotherapy and ipilimumab, tumor-derived clones expanded in peripheral blood. Increased serum interferon-beta after radiation also reportedly predicted response strongly.

Those with chemo-refractory metastatic non-small-cell lung cancer were treated with focal radiation combined with CTLA-4 blockade using ipilimumab. TCRdb's copy holds only in-frame clones and misses some; the assay was immunoSEQ multiplex PCR. The profile shows about 97,000 clones, about 70% of them singletons. The sample holds a few counts of this clone. Its antigen is not identified. CDR1 and CDR2 from the germline V gene are SGHVS and FQNEAQ. CDR3 length: 18 amino acids. Trimming removed 2 bases from V and 4 bases from J; junction bases left unmatched: 14. This chain joins TRBV7-8 and TRBJ2-7; 10 positions match TRBD2. The material was peripheral blood, obtained from a patient treated with radiotherapy plus ipilimumab. The clonotype comes from a human donor with non-small cell lung cancer who had a partial response to radiotherapy plus ipilimumab. Some clones in this sample may be carry-over from other donors' samples. CDR3 region: CASSLWPNGETSGYEQYF. The CDR3 region has the DNA TGTGCCAGCAGCTTATGGCCCAACGGGGAGACTAGCGGGTACGAGCAGTACTTC.